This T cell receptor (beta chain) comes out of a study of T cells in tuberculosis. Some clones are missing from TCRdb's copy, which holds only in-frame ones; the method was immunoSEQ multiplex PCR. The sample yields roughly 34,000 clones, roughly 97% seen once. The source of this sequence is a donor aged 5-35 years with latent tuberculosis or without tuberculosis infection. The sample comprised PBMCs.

The CDR3 protein is CGGGVLAGLYEQYF. CDR3 nucleotides: TGTGGTGGGGGGGTACTAGCGGGACTCTACGAGCAGTACTTC. The chain uses TRBV2 and TRBJ2-7, with 10 bases lining up with TRBD2. The germline gives CDR1 SNHLY, CDR2 FYNNEI. This CDR3 spans 14 amino acids.